This record looks at one TCR beta chain sequence and its context. Its antigen remains unknown. The assay was immunoSEQ multiplex PCR, and TCRdb's table has in-frame clones only and misses some. The repertoire holds 4,000 to 6,000 clones, with less than 75% as singletons. This record comes from a study of PD-1 blockade in classical Hodgkin lymphoma. Study findings and constraints: Newly diagnosed patients reportedly trailed healthy donors in baseline TCR diversity.

Time point defined: cycle 4 day 1 (C4D1), after 6 weeks of nivolumab. All patients experienced relapse after autologous stem cell transplantation, and brentuximab vedotin exposure was variable. Magnetic negative selection was used to purify CD8+ T cells from thawed PBMCs. CDR3 length: 17 amino acids. The V gene's germline CDR1 is LGHNA and CDR2 YNFKEQ. The ends were cut back, 0 bases at V and 1 base at J, with 12 bases in the middle. The sequence came from a human donor with classical Hodgkin lymphoma. V gene TRBV4-2 combines with J gene TRBJ2-2; possibly TRBD2 for D (6 bases). The material sequenced was CD8+ T cells from blood, taken before the fourth cycle of nivolumab. For the CDR3, the DNA is TGTGCCAGCAGCCAAGATATGGCTAGCGAGAACACCGGGGAGCTGTTTTTT. Translated, it gives CASSQDMASENTGELFF.